The 21 T cell receptor beta chains in this list originate from one sample, sequenced in a study of T cell changes during pregnancy in multiple sclerosis. Sequencing used immunoSEQ multiplex PCR; TCRdb keeps in-frame clones, though not all of them. The sample has roughly 58,000 clones, about 88% seen once. Sample: CD8+ T cells from peripheral blood mononuclear cells, taken before pregnancy. The receptors were sampled from a female donor with multiple sclerosis, enrolled in a pregnancy study.

The CDR3 region is CASSQTVANEKLFF. CDR3 sequence (DNA): TGTGCCAGCAGCCAAACAGTGGCTAATGAAAAACTGTTTTTT. The V call is TRBV14, the J call TRBJ1-4, with unresolved D. Between the trimmed V and J ends, which lost 2 bases and 3 bases, there was a span of 7 bases. Per germline, CDR1 SGHDN and CDR2 FVKESK. The length of the CDR3 is 14 residues. The full variable domain, rest sourced from reference TRBV14 and TRBJ1-4, is EAGVTQFPSHSVIEKGQTVTLRCDPISGHDNLYWYRRVMGKEIKFLLHFVKESKQDESGMPNNRFLAERTGGTYSTLKVQPAELEDSGVYFCASSQTVANEKLFFGSGTQLSVL.

This chain connects TRBV11-2 to TRBJ2-3, with 7 bases lining up with TRBD2. J gave up 6 bases and V 7 bases, and 13 bases lay outside the gene matches. The CDR3 contains 15 residues. Germline CDR1 is SGHAT and CDR2 is FQNNGV. The CDR3 is CASTLGSGEGDTQYF. The CDR3 DNA sequence: TGTGCCAGCACCCTAGGGTCCGGGGAGGGGGATACGCAGTATTTT.

The chain recombines TRBV4-2 with TRBJ2-6; D is ambiguous. V lost 4 bases, J lost 0 bases, and 7 bases lay in between. The CDR3 contains 15 residues. CDR1 and CDR2 from the germline V gene are LGHNA and YNFKEQ. The CDR3 loop is CASSPESSGANVLTF. CDR3 nucleotide sequence: TGTGCCAGCAGCCCTGAGAGCTCTGGGGCCAACGTCCTGACTTTC.

The genes are TRBV18 and TRBJ1-5; 11 bases are shared with TRBD1. This CDR3 contains 14 residues. J gave up 7 bases and V 2 bases, and 1 base lay outside the gene matches. Germline V gene data show CDR1 as KGHSH and CDR2 as LQKENI. CDR3 sequence: CASSPGTGGQPQHF. The CDR3, as DNA: TGTGCCAGCTCACCAGGGACAGGGGGACAGCCCCAGCATTTT.

The V call is TRBV11-3, the J call TRBJ2-7; TRBD2 matches 7 bases. The CDR3 loop spans 14 amino acids. CDR1 SGHNT and CDR2 YENEEA come from the germline V gene. V was pared by 1 base and J by 2 bases, with 2 bases of the junction left unmatched. CDR3 DNA sequence: TGTGCCAGCAGCTTAGGGGCGGGGGCCTACGAGCAGTACTTC. Protein: CASSLGAGAYEQYF.

The chain uses TRBV4-3 and TRBJ1-1; 9 bases align to TRBD1. V gave up 4 bases and J gave up 0 bases; unmatched junction bases: 18. CDR1 is LGHNA and CDR2 is YSLEER in the germline V gene. This CDR3 has 20 residues. In nucleotides, the CDR3 is TGCGCCAGCAGCCTCTGGGGGGGGACAGGGATTCCCCACATGAACACTGAAGCTTTCTTT. Amino acids: CASSLWGGTGIPHMNTEAFF.

The J gene is TRBJ1-1, the V gene TRBV7-9; the D is unclear. Germline lookup yields CDR1 SEHNR and CDR2 FQNEAQ (reference sequence). This CDR3 is 12 amino acids long. Trimming took off 8 bases at V and 1 base at J, with 8 bases between the two ends. CDR3 sequence: CASVLPNTEAFF. The CDR3 nucleotides read TGTGCCAGCGTACTGCCGAACACTGAAGCTTTCTTT.

This chain connects TRBV21-1 to TRBJ2-7; the table assigns TRBD1, which was not confirmed against the DNA. TRBV21-1 has pseudogene status. The CDR3 spans 15 residues. The CDR3 sequence is CASSNLASRGYEQYF. CDR3 nucleotides: TGTGCCAGCAGCAACTTAGCGAGCAGGGGCTACGAGCAGTACTTC.

The gene calls are TRBV4-3 and TRBJ2-7; 10 bases are a match to TRBD1. The CDR3 is made up of 15 amino acids. After removal of 4 bases from V and 3 bases from J, the junction contained 6 bases not matched to a gene. The germline CDR1 and CDR2 sequences are LGHNA and YSLEER. CDR3 in amino acids: CASSPVGTGDYEQYF. Here the CDR3 DNA reads TGCGCCAGCAGCCCAGTGGGGACAGGGGACTACGAGCAGTACTTC.

The chain links TRBV19 to TRBJ2-7, with D uncertain. The CDR3 is made up of 14 amino acids. With 3 bases removed from V and 3 bases from J, the gap between germline ends came to 12 bases. Germline V gives CDR1 LNHDA, CDR2 SQIVND (reference sequence). The CDR3 sequence is CASSMLESVYEQYF. The CDR3 region has the DNA TGTGCCAGTAGTATGTTGGAGAGCGTCTACGAGCAGTACTTC.

CDR3 sequence (DNA): TGTGCCAGTAGTATACAGGCTGAAGCTTTCTTT. Encoded protein: CASSIQAEAFF. The chain employs TRBV19 and TRBJ1-1; D gene ambiguous. Trimming removed 2 bases from V and 6 bases from J, with 4 bases in between. Germline CDR1 and CDR2: LNHDA and SQIVND (reference sequence). The CDR3 has 11 amino acids.

The genes are TRBV5-3 and TRBJ2-7; TRBD2 agrees at 13 bases. TRBV5-3 is labeled an ORF, and its function is uncertain. This CDR3 region has 15 residues. CDR3 amino acids: CARGGTSGEAYEQYF. CDR3 bases: TGTGCGCGAGGTGGGACTAGCGGGGAAGCATACGAGCAGTACTTC.

The rearrangement joins TRBV7-2 to TRBJ1-5; D may be TRBD1 (5 bases). The CDR3 contains 15 residues. V lost 1 base, J lost 5 bases, and 12 bases lay in between. Germline V gene data show CDR1 as SGHTA and CDR2 as FQGNSA. The CDR3 region is CASSLDFGGYQPQHF. The CDR3 nucleotides read TGTGCCAGCAGCTTAGATTTTGGGGGGTATCAGCCCCAGCATTTT.

The chain recombines TRBV11-2 with TRBJ1-1; D unresolved. V lost 3 bases, J lost 1 base, and 9 bases lay in between. CDR1 and CDR2 from the germline V gene are SGHAT and FQNNGV. The CDR3 has 14 residues. The CDR3 here is CASSLLRGNTEAFF. The DNA of the CDR3 is TGTGCCAGCAGCTTGCTACGCGGGAACACTGAAGCTTTCTTT.

The gene calls are TRBV2 and TRBJ1-4; no firm D call. V dropped 7 bases and J dropped 0 bases, with 6 bases sitting between them. This CDR3 has 13 amino acids. CDR1 and CDR2 (germline): SNHLY, FYNNEI. Here the CDR3 reads CASMGATNEKLFF. The CDR3 coding sequence is TGTGCCAGCATGGGAGCAACTAATGAAAAACTGTTTTTT.

J is TRBJ1-2 and V is TRBV28; 8 bases line up with TRBD1. CDR1 is MDHEN, CDR2 SYDVKM, per germline. This CDR3 contains 14 residues. V was pared by 10 bases and J by 8 bases, with 15 bases of the junction left unmatched. CDR3 sequence (DNA): TGTGCCACCGAGCCCTCGGGACAGGTAAAGGGCTACACCTTC. Translated: CATEPSGQVKGYTF.

This chain uses TRBV27 with TRBJ2-7, with TRBD1 identical over 12 bases. Germline trimming cut 2 bases from V and 3 bases from J; bases unmatched to any gene: 2. The CDR3 sequence is 15 residues long. Germline lookup yields CDR1 MNHEY and CDR2 SMNVEV (reference sequence). This CDR3 reads CASSLGTGGSYEQYF. DNA for the CDR3: TGTGCCAGCAGTTTAGGGACAGGGGGCAGCTACGAGCAGTACTTC.

V and J are TRBV9 and TRBJ2-5; weak D call: TRBD1 (5 bases). This CDR3 region has 14 residues. CDR1 is SGDLS, CDR2 YYNGEE, per germline. The ends were cut back, 0 bases at V and 5 bases at J, with 11 bases in the middle. The CDR3: CASSVAQGSETQYF. The CDR3 DNA reads as TGTGCCAGCAGCGTAGCTCAGGGATCGGAGACCCAGTACTTC.

The rearrangement links TRBV7-9 to TRBJ1-2, with a weak D call TRBD1 (5 bases). The germline V gene has CDR1 SEHNR and CDR2 FQNEAQ (reference sequence). V was trimmed by 0 bases and J by 2 bases, leaving 13 bases between them. The CDR3 has 16 amino acids. The CDR3 bases are TGTGCCAGCAGCTTAGCCCTGGGGGAGGAGAACTATGGCTACACCTTC. Amino acids: CASSLALGEENYGYTF.

This clone occurred a few times. This chain joins TRBV6-4 and TRBJ2-2; 10 bases fit TRBD2. With 5 bases clipped from V and 5 bases from J, the junction kept 5 bases outside the gene matches. Germline CDR1 and CDR2: MRHNA and SNTAGT. There are 15 residues in the CDR3. CDR3 DNA: TGTGCCAGCAGTATGCTAGCGGGGGAAACCGGGGAGCTGTTTTTT. Protein product: CASSMLAGETGELFF.

The rearrangement uses TRBV6-1 and TRBJ1-2, with 7 positions matching TRBD1. Germline CDR1 MNHNS, CDR2 SASEGT. CDR3 length: 17 amino acids. The V and J ends lost 4 bases and 3 bases, in that order; junction bases with no gene match: 14. CDR3 coding DNA: TGTGCCAGCAGTGGACTCATTCAGGGGGAAGCCTACTATGGCTACACCTTC. Its translation: CASSGLIQGEAYYGYTF.